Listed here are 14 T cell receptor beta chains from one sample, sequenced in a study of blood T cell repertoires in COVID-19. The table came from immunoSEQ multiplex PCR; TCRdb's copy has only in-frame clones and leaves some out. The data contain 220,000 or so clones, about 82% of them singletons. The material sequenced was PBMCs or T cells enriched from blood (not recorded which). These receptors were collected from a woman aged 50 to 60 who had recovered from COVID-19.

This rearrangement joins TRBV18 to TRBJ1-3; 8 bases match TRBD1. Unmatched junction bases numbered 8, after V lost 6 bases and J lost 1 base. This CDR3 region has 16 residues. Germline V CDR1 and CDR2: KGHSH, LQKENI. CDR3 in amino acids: CASSPDRALSGNTIYF. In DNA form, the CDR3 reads TGTGCCAGCTCTCCGGACAGGGCGCTTTCTGGAAACACCATATATTTT.

This CDR3 is CASSQTGGVTEAFF. The CDR3 region has the DNA TGCGCCAGCAGCCAGACAGGGGGCGTGACTGAAGCTTTCTTT. The chain uses TRBV4-3 and TRBJ1-1; 10 bases map to TRBD1. CDR3 length equals 14 residues. J lost 5 bases, V lost 3 bases, and 3 bases had no gene match. The germline CDR1 and CDR2 sequences are LGHNA and YSLEER.

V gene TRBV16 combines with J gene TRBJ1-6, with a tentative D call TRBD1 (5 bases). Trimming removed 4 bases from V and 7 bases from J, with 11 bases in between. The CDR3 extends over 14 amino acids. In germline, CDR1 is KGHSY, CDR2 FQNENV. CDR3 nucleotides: TGTGCCAGCAGCCCTGGGGCCCGAAATTCACCCCTCCACTTT. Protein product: CASSPGARNSPLHF.

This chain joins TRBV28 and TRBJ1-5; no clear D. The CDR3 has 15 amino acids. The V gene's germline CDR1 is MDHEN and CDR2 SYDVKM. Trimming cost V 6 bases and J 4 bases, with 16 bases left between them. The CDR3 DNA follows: TGTGCCAGCAGGAGGCGGGGAGGCGGGAATCAGCCCCAGCATTTT. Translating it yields CASRRRGGGNQPQHF. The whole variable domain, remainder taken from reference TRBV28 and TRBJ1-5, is DVKVTQSSRYLVKRTGEKVFLECVQDMDHENMFWYRQDPGLGLRLIYFSYDVKMKEKGDIPEGYSVSREKKERFSLILESASTNQTSMYLCASRRRGGGNQPQHFGDGTRLSIL.

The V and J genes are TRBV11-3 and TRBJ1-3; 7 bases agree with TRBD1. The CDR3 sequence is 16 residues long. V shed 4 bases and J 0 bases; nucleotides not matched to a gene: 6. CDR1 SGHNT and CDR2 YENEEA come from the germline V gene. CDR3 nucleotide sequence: TGTGCCAGCAGCTCCATCTGGGACAGCTCTGGAAACACCATATATTTT. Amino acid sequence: CASSSIWDSSGNTIYF. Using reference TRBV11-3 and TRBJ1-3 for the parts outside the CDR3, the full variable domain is EAGVVQSPRYKIIEKKQPVAFWCNPISGHNTLYWYLQNLGQGPELLIRYENEEAVDDSQLPKDRFSAERLKGVDSTLKIQPAELGDSAVYLCASSSIWDSSGNTIYFGEGSWLTVV.

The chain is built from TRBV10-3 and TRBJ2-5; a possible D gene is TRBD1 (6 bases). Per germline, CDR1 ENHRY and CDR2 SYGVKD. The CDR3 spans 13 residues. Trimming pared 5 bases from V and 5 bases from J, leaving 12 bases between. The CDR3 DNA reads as TGTGCCATCAGTTCACAGGGCTTGGAGACCCAGTACTTC. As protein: CAISSQGLETQYF.

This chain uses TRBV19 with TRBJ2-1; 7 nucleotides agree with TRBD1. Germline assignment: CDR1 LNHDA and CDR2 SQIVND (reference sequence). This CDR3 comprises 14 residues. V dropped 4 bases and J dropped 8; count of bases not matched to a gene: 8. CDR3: CASSRGQPPHEQFF. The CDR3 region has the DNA TGTGCCAGTAGTAGGGGACAGCCCCCCCATGAGCAGTTCTTC.

Written as DNA, the CDR3 is TGTGCCAGCTCCCCCATTGGGACAGGGGGCCCCTACGAGCAGTACTTC. Translated, it gives CASSPIGTGGPYEQYF. V gene TRBV5-6 combines with J gene TRBJ2-7; 12 bases fit TRBD1. The V gene end was trimmed by 7 bases and the J gene end by 2 bases; junction bases not matched to a gene: 10. The CDR3 covers 16 residues. Per the germline V gene, CDR1 is SGHDT and CDR2 is YYEEEE. The whole variable domain, filled in from reference TRBV5-6 and TRBJ2-7, reads DAGVTQSPTHLIKTRGQQVTLRCSPKSGHDTVSWYQQALGQGPQFIFQYYEEEERQRGNFPDRFSGHQFPNYSSELNVNALLLGDSALYLCASSPIGTGGPYEQYFGPGTRLTVT.

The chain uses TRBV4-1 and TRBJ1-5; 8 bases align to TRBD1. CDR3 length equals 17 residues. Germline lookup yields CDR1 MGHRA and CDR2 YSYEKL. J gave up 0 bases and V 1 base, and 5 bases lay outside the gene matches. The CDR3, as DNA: TGCGCCAGCAGCCAAGGGACAGGGCCCTATAGCAATCAGCCCCAGCATTTT. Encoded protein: CASSQGTGPYSNQPQHF.

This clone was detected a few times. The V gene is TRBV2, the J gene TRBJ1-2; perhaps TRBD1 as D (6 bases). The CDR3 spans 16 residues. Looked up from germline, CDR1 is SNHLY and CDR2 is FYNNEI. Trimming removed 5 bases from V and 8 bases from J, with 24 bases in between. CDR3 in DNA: TGTGCCAGCAGTCCGGAAGAGGGACACCGAAGAGGAGGCTACACCTTC. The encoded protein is CASSPEEGHRRGGYTF.

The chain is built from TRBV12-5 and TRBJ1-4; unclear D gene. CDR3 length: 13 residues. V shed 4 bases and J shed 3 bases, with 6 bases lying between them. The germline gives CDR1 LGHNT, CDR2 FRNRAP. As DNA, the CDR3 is TGTGCTAGTGGTTGGAGGTCTAATGAAAAACTGTTTTTT. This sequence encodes CASGWRSNEKLFF.

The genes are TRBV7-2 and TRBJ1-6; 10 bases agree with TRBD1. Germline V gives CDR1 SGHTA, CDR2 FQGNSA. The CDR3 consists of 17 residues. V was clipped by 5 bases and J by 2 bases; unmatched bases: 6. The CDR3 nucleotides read TGTGCCAGCAGCCCGGGACAGGGGATAACCTATAATTCACCCCTCCACTTT. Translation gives CASSPGQGITYNSPLHF.

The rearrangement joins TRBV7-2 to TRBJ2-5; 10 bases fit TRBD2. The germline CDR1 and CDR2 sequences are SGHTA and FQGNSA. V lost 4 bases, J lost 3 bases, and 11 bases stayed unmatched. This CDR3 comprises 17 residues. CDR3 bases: TGTGCCAGCAGCTGGACCCTCCGGCTAGCGGGAGAAGAGACCCAGTACTTC. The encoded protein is CASSWTLRLAGEETQYF.

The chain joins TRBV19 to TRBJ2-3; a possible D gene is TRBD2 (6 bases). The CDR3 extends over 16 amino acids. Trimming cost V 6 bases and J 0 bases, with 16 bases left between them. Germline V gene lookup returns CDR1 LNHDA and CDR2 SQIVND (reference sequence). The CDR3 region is CASRHVGAGSTDTQYF. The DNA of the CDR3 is TGTGCCAGTAGGCATGTCGGGGCGGGGAGCACAGATACGCAGTATTTT.